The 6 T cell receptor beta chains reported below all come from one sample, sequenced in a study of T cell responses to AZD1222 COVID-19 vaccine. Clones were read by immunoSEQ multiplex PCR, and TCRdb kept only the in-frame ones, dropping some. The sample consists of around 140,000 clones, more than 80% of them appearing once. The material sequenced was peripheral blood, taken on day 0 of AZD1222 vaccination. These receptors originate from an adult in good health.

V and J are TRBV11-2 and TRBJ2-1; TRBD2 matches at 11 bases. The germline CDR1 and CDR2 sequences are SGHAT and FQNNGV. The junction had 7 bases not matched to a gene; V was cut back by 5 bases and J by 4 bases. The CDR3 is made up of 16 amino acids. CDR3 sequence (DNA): TGTGCCAGCAGCCACACTCTAGCGGGGGGATACAATGAGCAGTTCTTC. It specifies CASSHTLAGGYNEQFF.

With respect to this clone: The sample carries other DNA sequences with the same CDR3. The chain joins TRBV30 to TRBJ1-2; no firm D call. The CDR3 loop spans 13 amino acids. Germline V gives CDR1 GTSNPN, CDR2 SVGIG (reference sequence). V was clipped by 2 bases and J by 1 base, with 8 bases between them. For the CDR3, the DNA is TGTGCCTGGAGTTTGGGCATTAACTATGGCTACACCTTC. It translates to CAWSLGINYGYTF.

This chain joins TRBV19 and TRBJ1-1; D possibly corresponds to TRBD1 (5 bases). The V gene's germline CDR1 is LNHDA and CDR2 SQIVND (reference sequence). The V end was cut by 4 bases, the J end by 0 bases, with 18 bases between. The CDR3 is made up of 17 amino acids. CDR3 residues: CASSRKGEGPLNTEAFF. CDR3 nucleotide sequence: TGTGCCAGTAGTAGGAAAGGGGAAGGTCCATTGAACACTGAAGCTTTCTTT.

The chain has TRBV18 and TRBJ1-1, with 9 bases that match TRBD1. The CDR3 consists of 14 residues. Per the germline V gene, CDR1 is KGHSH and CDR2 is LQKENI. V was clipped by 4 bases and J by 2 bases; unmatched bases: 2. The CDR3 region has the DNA TGTGCCAGCTCACAGACAGGGGGAAACACTGAAGCTTTCTTT. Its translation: CASSQTGGNTEAFF.

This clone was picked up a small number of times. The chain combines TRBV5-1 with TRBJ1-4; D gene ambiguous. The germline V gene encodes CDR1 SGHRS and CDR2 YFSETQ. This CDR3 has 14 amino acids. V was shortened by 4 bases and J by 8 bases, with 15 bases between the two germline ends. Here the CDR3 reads CASSPGRIKEKLFF. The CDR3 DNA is TGCGCCAGCAGCCCCGGCAGAATCAAAGAAAAACTGTTTTTT. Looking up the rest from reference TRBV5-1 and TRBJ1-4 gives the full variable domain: KAGVTQTPRYLIKTRGQQVTLSCSPISGHRSVSWYQQTPGQGLQFLFEYFSETQRNKGNFPGRFSGRQFSNSRSEMNVSTLELGDSALYLCASSPGRIKEKLFFGSGTQLSVL.

The CDR3 reads CASSIGTGGQYF. CDR3 DNA: TGTGCCAGTAGTATAGGGACCGGGGGGCAGTATTTT. The J gene is TRBJ2-3, the V gene TRBV19, with D tentatively TRBD2 (6 bases). Between the trimmed V and J ends, which lost 1 base and 11 bases, there was a span of 10 bases. The CDR3 totals 12 residues. Germline CDR1 and CDR2: LNHDA and SQIVND (reference sequence).